This T cell receptor beta chain was obtained from a study of blood T cells in healthy people across ages. In germline, CDR1 is KGHSH, CDR2 LQKENI. This CDR3 comprises 14 residues. V dropped 4 bases and J dropped 0 bases, with 10 bases sitting between them. As concerns this clonotype: Antigen specificity is unknown.

Primed by a sample-barcoded 5' primer and a J-beta primer mix, a second PCR proceeded for 7 to 11 cycles. MiXCR, run by TCRdb on the 5' RACE reads, gives a single entry per CDR3 protein. Of roughly 860,000 distinct CDR3 sequences listed, approximately 67% are singletons. Study observations and caveats: Long-lived donors carried more naive CD4+ cells and greater diversity than aged donors.

The receptor was derived from a man under 40 in good health. Sequenced: blood. The rearrangement joins TRBV18 to TRBJ2-7, with D tentatively TRBD1 (5 bases). CDR3 protein: CASSQDISSYEQYF. CDR3 nucleotides: TGTGCCAGCTCACAGGACATTTCCTCCTACGAGCAGTACTTC.